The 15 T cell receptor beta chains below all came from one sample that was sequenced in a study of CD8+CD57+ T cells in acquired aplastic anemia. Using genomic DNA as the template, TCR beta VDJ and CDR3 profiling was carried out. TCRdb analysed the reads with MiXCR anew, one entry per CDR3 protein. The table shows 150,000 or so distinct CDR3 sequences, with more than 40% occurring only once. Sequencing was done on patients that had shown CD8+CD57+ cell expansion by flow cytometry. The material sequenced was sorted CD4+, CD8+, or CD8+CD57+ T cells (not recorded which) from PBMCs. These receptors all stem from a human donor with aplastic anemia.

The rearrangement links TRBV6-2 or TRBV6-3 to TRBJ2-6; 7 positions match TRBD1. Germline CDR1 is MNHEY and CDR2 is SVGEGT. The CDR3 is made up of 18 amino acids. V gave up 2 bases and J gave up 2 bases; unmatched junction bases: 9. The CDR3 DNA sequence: TGTGCCAGCAGTTACGAGGGGGCTCAGGTCGCTGGGGCCAACGTCCTGACTTTC. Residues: CASSYEGAQVAGANVLTF.

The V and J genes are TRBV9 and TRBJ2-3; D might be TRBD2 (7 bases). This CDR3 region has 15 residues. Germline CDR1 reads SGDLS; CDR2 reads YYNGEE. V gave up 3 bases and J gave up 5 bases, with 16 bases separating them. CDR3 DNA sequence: TGTGCCAGCAGCGCGACCGGGGGGCAAAGAGATACGCAGTATTTT. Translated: CASSATGGQRDTQYF. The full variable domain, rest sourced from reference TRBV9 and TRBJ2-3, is DSGVTQTPKHLITATGQRVTLRCSPRSGDLSVYWYQQSLDQGLQFLIQYYNGEERAKGNILERFSAQQFPDLHSELNLSSLELGDSALYFCASSATGGQRDTQYFGPGTRLTVL.

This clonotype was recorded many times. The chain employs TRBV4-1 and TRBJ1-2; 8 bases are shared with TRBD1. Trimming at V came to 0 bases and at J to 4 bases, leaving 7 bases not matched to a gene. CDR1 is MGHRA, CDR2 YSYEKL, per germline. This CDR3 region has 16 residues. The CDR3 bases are TGCGCCAGCAGCCAAGATCGGAGACAGGGGTTCTATGGCTACACCTTC. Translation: CASSQDRRQGFYGYTF.

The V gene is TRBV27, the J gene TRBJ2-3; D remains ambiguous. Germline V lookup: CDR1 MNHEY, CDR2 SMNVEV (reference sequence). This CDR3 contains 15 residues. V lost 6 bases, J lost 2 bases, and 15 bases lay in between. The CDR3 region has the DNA TGTGCCAGCAGCCCGATGGCACAGAACACAGATACGCAGTATTTT. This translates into CASSPMAQNTDTQYF.

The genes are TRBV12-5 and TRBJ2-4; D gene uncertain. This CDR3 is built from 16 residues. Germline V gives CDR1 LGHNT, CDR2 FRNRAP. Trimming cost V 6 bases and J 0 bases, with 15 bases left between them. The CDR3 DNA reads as TGTGCTAGTGGCGCGCCGCTTTCCCTAGCCAAAAACATTCAGTACTTC. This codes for CASGAPLSLAKNIQYF.

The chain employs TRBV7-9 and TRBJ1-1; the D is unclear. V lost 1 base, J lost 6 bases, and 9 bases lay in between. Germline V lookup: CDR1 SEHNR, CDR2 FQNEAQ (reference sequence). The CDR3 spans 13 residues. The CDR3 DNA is TGTGCCAGCAGCTTAGGGGGAGTCGCTGAAGCTTTCTTT. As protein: CASSLGGVAEAFF.

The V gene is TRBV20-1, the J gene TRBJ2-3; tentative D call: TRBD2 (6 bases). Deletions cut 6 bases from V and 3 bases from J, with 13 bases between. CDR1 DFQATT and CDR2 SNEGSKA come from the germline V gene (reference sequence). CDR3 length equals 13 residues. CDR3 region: CSAWDWGTDTQYF. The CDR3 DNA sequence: TGCAGTGCCTGGGACTGGGGGACAGATACGCAGTATTTT.

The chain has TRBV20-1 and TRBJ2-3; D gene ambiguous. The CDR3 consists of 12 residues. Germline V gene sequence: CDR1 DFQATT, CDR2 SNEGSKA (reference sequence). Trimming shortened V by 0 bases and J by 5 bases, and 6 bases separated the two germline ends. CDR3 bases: TGCAGTGCTAGAGATCAGCAAGATACGCAGTATTTT. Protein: CSARDQQDTQYF.

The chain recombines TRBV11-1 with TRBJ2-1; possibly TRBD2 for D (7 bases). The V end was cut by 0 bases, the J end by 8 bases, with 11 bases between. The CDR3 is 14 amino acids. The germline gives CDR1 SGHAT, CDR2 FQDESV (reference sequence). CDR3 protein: CASSLAGGADEQFF. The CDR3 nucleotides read TGTGCCAGCAGCTTAGCGGGGGGGGCCGATGAGCAGTTCTTC.

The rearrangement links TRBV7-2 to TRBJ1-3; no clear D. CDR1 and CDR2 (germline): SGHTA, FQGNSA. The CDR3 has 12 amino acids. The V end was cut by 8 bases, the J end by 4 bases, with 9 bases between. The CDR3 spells CASGRAGNTIYF. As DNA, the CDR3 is TGTGCCAGCGGCAGAGCGGGAAACACCATATATTTT.

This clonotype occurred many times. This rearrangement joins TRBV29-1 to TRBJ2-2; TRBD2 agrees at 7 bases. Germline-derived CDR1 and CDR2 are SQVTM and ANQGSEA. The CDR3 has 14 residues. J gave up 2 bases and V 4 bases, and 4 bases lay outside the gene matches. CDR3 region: CSVASGINTGELFF. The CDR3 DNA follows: TGCAGCGTTGCAAGCGGGATAAACACCGGGGAGCTGTTTTTT.

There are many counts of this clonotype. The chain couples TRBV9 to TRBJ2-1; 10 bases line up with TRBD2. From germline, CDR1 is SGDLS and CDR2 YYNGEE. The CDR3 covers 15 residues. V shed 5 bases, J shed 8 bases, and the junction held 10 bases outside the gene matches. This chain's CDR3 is CASSTSGTSADEQFF. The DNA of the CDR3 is TGTGCCAGCAGTACTAGCGGGACCTCGGCGGATGAGCAGTTCTTC.

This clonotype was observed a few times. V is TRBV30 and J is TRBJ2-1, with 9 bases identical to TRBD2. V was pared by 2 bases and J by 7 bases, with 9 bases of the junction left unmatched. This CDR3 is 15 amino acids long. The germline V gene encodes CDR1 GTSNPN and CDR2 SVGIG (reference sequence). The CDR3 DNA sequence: TGTGCCTGGAGTAAGGGGGCGGGAGGGCGGAATGAGCAGTTCTTC. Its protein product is CAWSKGAGGRNEQFF.

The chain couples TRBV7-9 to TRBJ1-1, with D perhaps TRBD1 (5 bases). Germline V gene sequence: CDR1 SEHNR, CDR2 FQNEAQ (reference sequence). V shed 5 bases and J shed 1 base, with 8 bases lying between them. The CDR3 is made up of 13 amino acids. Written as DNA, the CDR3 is TGTGCCAGCAGCGCCGGGGCGAACACTGAAGCTTTCTTT. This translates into CASSAGANTEAFF.

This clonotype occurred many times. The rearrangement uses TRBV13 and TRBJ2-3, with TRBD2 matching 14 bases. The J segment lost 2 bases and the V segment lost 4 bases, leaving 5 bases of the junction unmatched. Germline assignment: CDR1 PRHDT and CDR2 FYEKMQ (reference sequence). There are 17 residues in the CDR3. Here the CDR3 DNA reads TGTGCCAGCAGCTCCGGGACTAGCGGGAGAGACACAGATACGCAGTATTTT. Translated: CASSSGTSGRDTDTQYF.